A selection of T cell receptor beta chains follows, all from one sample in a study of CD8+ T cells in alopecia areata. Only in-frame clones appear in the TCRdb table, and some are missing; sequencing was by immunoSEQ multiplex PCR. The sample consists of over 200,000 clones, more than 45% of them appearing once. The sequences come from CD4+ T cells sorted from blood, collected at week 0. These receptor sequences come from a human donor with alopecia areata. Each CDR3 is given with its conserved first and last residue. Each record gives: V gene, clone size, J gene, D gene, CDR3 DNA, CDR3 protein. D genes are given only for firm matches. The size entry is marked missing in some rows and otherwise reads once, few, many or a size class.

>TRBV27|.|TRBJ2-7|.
TGTGCCAGCAGTTTAAGACAGAGCTCCTACGAGCAGTACTTC
CASSLRQSSYEQYF
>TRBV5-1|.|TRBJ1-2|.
TGCGCCAGCAGGGACACAGGGTCCCATGGCTACACCTTC
CASRDTGSHGYTF
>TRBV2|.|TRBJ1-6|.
TGTGCCAGCAGAATGGCAGGGTCGGGTTCACCCCTCCACTTT
CASRMAGSGSPLHF
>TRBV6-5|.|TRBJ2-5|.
TGTGCCAGCTTCCCCAGGACGGGAGTTGGAGAGACCCAGTACTTC
CASFPRTGVGETQYF
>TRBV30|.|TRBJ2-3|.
TGTGCCTCAAGAGAGAGCACAGATACGCAGTATTTT
CASRESTDTQYF
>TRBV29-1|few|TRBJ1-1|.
TGCAGCGTTCGCGGGATCTTGAACACTGAAGCTTTCTTT
CSVRGILNTEAFF
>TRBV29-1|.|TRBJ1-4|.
TGCAGCGTTGTTACCGGGTCGGGAGAAAAACTGTTTTTT
CSVVTGSGEKLFF
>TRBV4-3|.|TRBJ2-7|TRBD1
TGCGCCAGCAGCCAACCACAGGGGAAGGCGTACTTC
CASSQPQGKAYF
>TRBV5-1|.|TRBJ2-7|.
TGCGCCAGCAGCCGGAGCGAAGGTGGGGCTTACGAGCAGTACTTC
CASSRSEGGAYEQYF
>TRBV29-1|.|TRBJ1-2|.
TGCAGCGTTGAAACCCGGGAGGGAAGGGGTGGCTACACCTTC
CSVETREGRGGYTF
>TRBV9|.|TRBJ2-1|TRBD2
TGTGCCAGCAGCCTTACGATTAGACTAGCGGGCGACAATGAGCAGTTCTTC
CASSLTIRLAGDNEQFF
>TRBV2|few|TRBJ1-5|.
TGTGCCAGCAGTGGATCGTCTAGCAATCAGCCCCAGCATTTT
CASSGSSSNQPQHF
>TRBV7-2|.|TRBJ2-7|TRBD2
TGTGCCAGCAGCAAGTGGGTAGGAGCGGGGGTCTCCTACGAGCAGTACTTC
CASSKWVGAGVSYEQYF
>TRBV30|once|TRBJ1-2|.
TGTGCCCGCGAGCGGGACGCCTATGGCTACACCTTC
CARERDAYGYTF
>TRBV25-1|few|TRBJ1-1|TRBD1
TGTGCCAGCACTAGACAGGGAACGGGGAACACTGAAGCTTTCTTT
CASTRQGTGNTEAFF
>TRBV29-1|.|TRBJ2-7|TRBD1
TGCAGCGTCCCCGGACAGGGGGGCGGCGAGCAGTACTTC
CSVPGQGGGEQYF
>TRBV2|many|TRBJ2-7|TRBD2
TGTGCCAGCAGTCCGAGCGGGACTTACTACGAGCAGTACTTC
CASSPSGTYYEQYF
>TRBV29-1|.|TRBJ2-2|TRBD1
TGCAGCGTTGAAGTTCTTCTGTACAGGGGGCGAGGAAACACCGGGGAGCTGTTTTTT
CSVEVLLYRGRGNTGELFF
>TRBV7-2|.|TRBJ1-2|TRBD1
TGTGCCAGCAGCTTAAACAGGGGTGGCTATGGCTACACCTTC
CASSLNRGGYGYTF
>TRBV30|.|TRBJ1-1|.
TGTGCCTGGAGCCAAGACAGGCGGGTCACTGAAGCTTTCTTT
CAWSQDRRVTEAFF
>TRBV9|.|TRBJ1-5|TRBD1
TGTGCCAGCAGCACAGGACAGGGCGGACAGCCCCAGCATTTT
CASSTGQGGQPQHF
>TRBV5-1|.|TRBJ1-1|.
TGCGCCAGCAGCGAGGGGGGCGCGAACACTGAAGCTTTCTTT
CASSEGGANTEAFF
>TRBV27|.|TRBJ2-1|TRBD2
TGTGCCAGCACCTTAGCGGGAGGGATGAATGAGCAGTTCTTC
CASTLAGGMNEQFF
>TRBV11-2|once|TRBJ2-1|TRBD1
TGTGCCAGCAGGTTACGACAGGGGGGAGGGCAGTTCTTC
CASRLRQGGGQFF
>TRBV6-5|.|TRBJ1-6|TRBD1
TGTGCCAGCAGTGGACAGGGAAATTCACCCCTCCACTTT
CASSGQGNSPLHF
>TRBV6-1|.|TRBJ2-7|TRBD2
TGTGCCAGCAGTGCGAGACTAGCGGGACTAAGCTCCTACGAGCAGTACTTC
CASSARLAGLSSYEQYF
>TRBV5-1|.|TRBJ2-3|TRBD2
TGCGCCAGCAGTTGGACTAGCGGGAGGGCCTTAGATACGCAGTATTTT
CASSWTSGRALDTQYF
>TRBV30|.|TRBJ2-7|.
TGTGCCTGGAGAAGGGGTTACGAGCAGTACTTC
CAWRRGYEQYF